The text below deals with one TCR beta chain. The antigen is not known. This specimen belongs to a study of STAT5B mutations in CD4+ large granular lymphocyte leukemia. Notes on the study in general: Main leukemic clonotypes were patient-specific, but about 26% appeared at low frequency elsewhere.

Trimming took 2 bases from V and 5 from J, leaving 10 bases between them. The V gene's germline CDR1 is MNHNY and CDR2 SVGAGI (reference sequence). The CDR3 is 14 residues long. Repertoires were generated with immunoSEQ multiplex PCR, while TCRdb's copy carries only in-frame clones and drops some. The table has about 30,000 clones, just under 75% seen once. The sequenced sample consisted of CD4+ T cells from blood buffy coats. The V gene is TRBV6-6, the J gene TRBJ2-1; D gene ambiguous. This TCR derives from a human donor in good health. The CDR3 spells CASSYQLSDNEQFF. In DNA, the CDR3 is TGTGCCAGCAGTTACCAGTTATCCGACAATGAGCAGTTCTTC.